One sample yielded the 17 T cell receptor beta chains listed below, sequenced in a study of identifying expanded T cells in peripheral blood. The method was immunoSEQ multiplex PCR; TCRdb's version includes in-frame clones alone and lacks a portion of them. The table shows tens of thousands of clones, with 88% occurring only once. Sequencing was carried out using blood. The receptors were gathered from a person between 18 and 70 years old in good health.

The V call is TRBV7-2, the J call TRBJ2-5; 7 bases align to TRBD1. After removal of 5 bases from V and 5 bases from J, the junction contained 8 bases not matched to a gene. The CDR3 is made up of 14 amino acids. The V gene's germline CDR1 is SGHTA and CDR2 FQGNSA. The CDR3 is CASSLLTGLETQYF. In DNA form, the CDR3 reads TGTGCCAGCAGCCTCCTGACAGGGTTGGAGACCCAGTACTTC. The whole variable domain, remainder taken from reference TRBV7-2 and TRBJ2-5, is GAGVSQSPSNKVTEKGKDVELRCDPISGHTALYWYRQSLGQGLEFLIYFQGNSAPDKSGLPSDRFSAERTGGSVSTLTIQRTQQEDSAVYLCASSLLTGLETQYFGPGTRLLVL.

The CDR3 reads CASSQAPAGTDAGNQPQHF. The DNA of the CDR3 is TGCGCCAGCAGCCAAGCCCCGGCCGGGACAGACGCGGGCAATCAGCCCCAGCATTTT. The gene calls are TRBV4-3 and TRBJ1-5; the match to TRBD1 covers 7 bases. The CDR3 is 19 residues long. Germline loops: CDR1 LGHNA, CDR2 YSLEER. V lost 1 base and J lost 2; bases outside the gene matches: 14.

J is TRBJ2-1 and V is TRBV14; D is unresolved. Germline CDR1 reads SGHDN; CDR2 reads FVKESK. V lost 1 base and J lost 5, with 9 bases in between. This CDR3 has 14 residues. In DNA form, the CDR3 reads TGTGCCAGCAGCCAAGTGGCTGTCGACAATGAGCAGTTCTTC. Its translation: CASSQVAVDNEQFF.

The chain uses TRBV19 and TRBJ1-6, with TRBD1 identical over 9 bases. Germline V gene lookup returns CDR1 LNHDA and CDR2 SQIVND (reference sequence). V lost 3 bases, J lost 9 bases, and 9 bases stayed unmatched. This CDR3 contains 16 residues. The CDR3 spells CASSMEQGASGSPLHF. Here the CDR3 DNA reads TGTGCCAGTAGTATGGAACAGGGGGCAAGTGGTTCACCCCTCCACTTT.

This rearrangement joins TRBV7-2 to TRBJ2-7; 7 bases agree with TRBD2. In germline, CDR1 is SGHTA, CDR2 FQGNSA. This CDR3 has 16 amino acids. The J segment lost 2 bases and the V segment lost 1 base, leaving 8 bases of the junction unmatched. The CDR3 DNA is TGTGCCAGCAGCTTAGGCCCCCTGGCGGGGGCCTACGAGCAGTACTTC. Protein sequence: CASSLGPLAGAYEQYF.

This clone has only one observation. The rearrangement links TRBV7-8 to TRBJ1-4, with 8 positions matching TRBD1. J was trimmed by 8 bases and V by 2 bases; bases with no gene match: 7. The CDR3 length is 15 residues. Germline loops: CDR1 SGHVS, CDR2 FQNEAQ. The CDR3 sequence: CASSLTGGVREKLFF. The CDR3 bases are TGTGCCAGCAGCTTAACAGGGGGAGTTCGAGAAAAACTGTTTTTT.

The J gene is TRBJ1-1, the V gene TRBV27; D is undetermined. The CDR3 runs 13 residues. Trimming took 5 bases from V and 1 from J, leaving 8 bases between them. Looked up from germline, CDR1 is MNHEY and CDR2 is SMNVEV (reference sequence). Here the CDR3 reads CASSTAANTEAFF. The CDR3 region has the DNA TGTGCCAGCAGTACGGCGGCGAACACTGAAGCTTTCTTT.

This chain connects TRBV19 to TRBJ2-7; 9 bases fit TRBD1. Germline values: CDR1 LNHDA, CDR2 SQIVND (reference sequence). The CDR3 consists of 13 residues. The junction had 8 bases not matched to a gene; V was cut back by 9 bases and J by 5 bases. The CDR3 region has the DNA TGTGCCAGCGGGACAGGGACAAGGAACGAGCAGTACTTC. This gives the protein CASGTGTRNEQYF.

This chain links TRBV7-2 with TRBJ1-4; 7 bases align to TRBD1. Unmatched junction bases numbered 3, after V lost 0 bases and J lost 5 bases. Germline loops: CDR1 SGHTA, CDR2 FQGNSA. The length of the CDR3 is 15 residues. This CDR3 is CASSLAGTVNEKLFF. CDR3 bases: TGTGCCAGCAGCTTAGCCGGGACAGTGAATGAAAAACTGTTTTTT.

In its sample, this clone was seen once. J is TRBJ1-1 and V is TRBV5-1; no reliable D call. The CDR3 has 14 amino acids. Germline loops: CDR1 SGHRS, CDR2 YFSETQ. Between the trimmed V and J ends, which lost 4 bases and 1 base, there was a span of 11 bases. For the CDR3, the DNA is TGCGCCAGCAGCCCCTCTGGGGAGAACACTGAAGCTTTCTTT. As protein: CASSPSGENTEAFF. The whole variable domain, filled in from reference TRBV5-1 and TRBJ1-1, reads KAGVTQTPRYLIKTRGQQVTLSCSPISGHRSVSWYQQTPGQGLQFLFEYFSETQRNKGNFPGRFSGRQFSNSRSEMNVSTLELGDSALYLCASSPSGENTEAFFGQGTRLTVV.

The V gene is TRBV28, the J gene TRBJ1-3, with no clear D. Germline V gene lookup returns CDR1 MDHEN and CDR2 SYDVKM. V was cut by 8 bases and J by 0 bases, with 14 bases left in between. This CDR3 is built from 15 residues. DNA of the CDR3: TGTGCCAGCCGCGGAGGAACCAACTCTGGAAACACCATATATTTT. It specifies CASRGGTNSGNTIYF.

The chain uses TRBV28 and TRBJ1-6; D not certain. V lost 3 bases and J 0 bases, leaving 15 bases between the germline ends. Germline loops: CDR1 MDHEN, CDR2 SYDVKM. The CDR3 contains 18 residues. The DNA for the CDR3 is TGTGCCAGCAGTTTGAGACTTGGTATGAGCTCCTATAATTCACCCCTCCACTTT. It translates to CASSLRLGMSSYNSPLHF.

This rearrangement joins TRBV7-9 to TRBJ1-6; no definite D call. CDR1 and CDR2 from the germline V gene are SEHNR and FQNEAQ (reference sequence). Trimming removed 2 bases at V and 8 bases at J, with 13 bases between. This CDR3 contains 15 residues. The CDR3 coding sequence is TGTGCCAGCAGCTTACATCGGGCCTCGGATTCACCCCTCCACTTT. It translates to CASSLHRASDSPLHF.

The chain joins TRBV12-5 to TRBJ1-1; 7 bases fit TRBD1. There are 15 residues in the CDR3. Germline CDR1 is LGHNT and CDR2 is FRNRAP. V lost 5 bases to trimming and J lost 5 bases; unmatched junction nucleotides: 11. In nucleotides, the CDR3 is TGTGCTAGTGGTGAACTCCAGGGGGGCCGAACTGAAGCTTTCTTT. Translated, it gives CASGELQGGRTEAFF.

V and J are TRBV5-1 and TRBJ2-7; 7 positions agree with TRBD1. Germline loops: CDR1 SGHRS, CDR2 YFSETQ. The V segment lost 1 base and the J segment 4 bases; nucleotides outside the gene matches: 11. The CDR3 spans 16 residues. The CDR3 nucleotides read TGCGCCAGCAGCTTGCAATCCACGGGACAGACATACGAGCAGTACTTC. It specifies CASSLQSTGQTYEQYF.

This chain uses TRBV7-2 with TRBJ1-4; a weak D match, TRBD1 (6 bases). The CDR3 spans 15 residues. From germline, CDR1 is SGHTA and CDR2 FQGNSA. V lost 5 bases, J lost 10 bases, and 20 bases lay in between. The CDR3 spells CASSAYRAYEGKLFF. The CDR3 region has the DNA TGTGCCAGCAGCGCTTACAGGGCATATGAAGGAAAACTGTTTTTT.

CDR3 amino acids: CASSSPGTFSYEQYF. In DNA, the CDR3 is TGTGCCAGCAGTTCCCCCGGGACCTTCTCCTACGAGCAGTACTTC. The V gene is TRBV28, the J gene TRBJ2-7; TRBD1 or TRBD2 may be the D gene (5 bases each). This CDR3 is 15 amino acids long. The germline V gene has CDR1 MDHEN and CDR2 SYDVKM. V shed 4 bases and J shed 0 bases, with 13 bases lying between them.